Below, 25 T cell receptor beta chains from the same sample are listed, as sequenced in a study of shared clonotypes between healthy human individuals. Clones were read by immunoSEQ multiplex PCR, and TCRdb kept only the in-frame ones, dropping some. The data contain hundreds of thousands of clones, around 80% of them singletons. The source material was PBMCs. All receptors derive from a woman between 40 and 50 years old in good health. Some clones in this sample may be carry-over from other donors' samples.

The V gene is TRBV28, the J gene TRBJ2-7; 8 nucleotides agree with TRBD1. CDR1 MDHEN and CDR2 SYDVKM come from the germline V gene. The CDR3 is 16 residues long. The V and J ends lost 9 bases and 2 bases, in that order; junction bases with no gene match: 15. In DNA form, the CDR3 reads TGTGCCAGTTTACCCCCGGGACCAGGGGGCCCCTACGAGCAGTACTTC. Translating it yields CASLPPGPGGPYEQYF.

Remarks on this clone: Germline is not matched at one junction end, which may reflect a read error. Within the sample, other DNA sequences also encode this same CDR3. The rearrangement joins TRBV7-7 to TRBJ1-1; D unresolved. This CDR3 has 13 residues. Germline V lookup: CDR1 SSHAT, CDR2 FNYEAQ (reference sequence). The CDR3, as DNA: TGTGCTAGCAGCTTAGGTCAGAACACTGAAGCTTTCTTT. It is translated as CASSLGQNTEAFF.

CDR3 bases: TGTGCCAGCGTGGGCAGCTCCTACGAGCAGTACTTC. Translating gives CASVGSSYEQYF. The J gene is TRBJ2-7, the V gene TRBV28; the D is unclear. The germline V gene has CDR1 MDHEN and CDR2 SYDVKM. The CDR3 has 12 amino acids. V was cut by 8 bases and J by 0 bases, with 8 bases left in between.

The chain employs TRBV25-1 and TRBJ1-2; D may be TRBD1 (6 bases). The germline CDR1 and CDR2 sequences are MGHDK and SYGVNS. The V and J ends lost 1 base and 0 bases respectively, with 15 bases between them. The length of the CDR3 is 17 residues. CDR3 sequence: CASSECGGRGTNYGYTF. In nucleotides, the CDR3 is TGTGCCAGCAGTGAATGCGGGGGGCGCGGGACTAACTATGGCTACACCTTC.

The sample holds a few counts of this clone. The chain has TRBV2 and TRBJ2-5; 7 bases match TRBD1. The germline V gene encodes CDR1 SNHLY and CDR2 FYNNEI. V lost 6 bases, J lost 2 bases, and 6 bases stayed unmatched. CDR3 length: 14 residues. CDR3 residues: CASRDDRVQETQYF. The CDR3 bases are TGTGCCAGCAGGGACGACAGGGTTCAAGAGACCCAGTACTTC.

This rearrangement joins TRBV4-1 to TRBJ1-2, with D unresolved. The CDR3 covers 14 residues. V was trimmed by 0 bases and J by 2 bases, leaving 7 bases between them. From germline, CDR1 is MGHRA and CDR2 YSYEKL. CDR3 protein: CASSQEAYNYGYTF. The CDR3 DNA reads as TGCGCCAGCAGCCAAGAGGCATACAACTATGGCTACACCTTC.

This clone occurred a few times. This chain connects TRBV6-1 to TRBJ1-1, with a tentative D call TRBD1 (5 bases). The germline V gene encodes CDR1 MNHNS and CDR2 SASEGT. V lost 3 bases and J 0 bases, leaving 14 bases between the germline ends. The length of the CDR3 is 16 residues. CDR3 nucleotides: TGTGCCAGCAGTGAGAGGCAGGGAGCTTTGAACACTGAAGCTTTCTTT. This gives the protein CASSERQGALNTEAFF.

This clone showed up just a few times. This chain joins TRBV21-1 and TRBJ1-1. TRBV21-1 is a recognized pseudogene. The CDR3 has 15 residues. The CDR3 region is CASSNQEESNTEAFF. The CDR3 region has the DNA TGTGCCAGCAGCAACCAAGAGGAGTCGAACACTGAAGCTTTCTTT.

The genes are TRBV7-3 and TRBJ2-3; TRBD2 agrees at 10 bases. CDR1 and CDR2 (germline): SGHTA, FQGTGA. The CDR3 is 15 residues long. With 6 bases clipped from V and 1 base from J, the junction kept 4 bases outside the gene matches. CDR3 protein: CASSQSGRGTDTQYF. CDR3 nucleotides: TGTGCCAGCAGTCAAAGCGGGAGGGGCACAGATACGCAGTATTTT.

This chain uses TRBV6-1 with TRBJ2-7; TRBD2 aligns across 8 bases. From germline, CDR1 is MNHNS and CDR2 SASEGT. This CDR3 comprises 16 residues. Germline trimming cut 1 base from V and 2 bases from J; bases unmatched to any gene: 7. The CDR3 bases are TGTGCCAGCAGTGAAGGGGCCACTAGCGGAACCTACGAGCAGTACTTC. This translates into CASSEGATSGTYEQYF.

This chain connects TRBV7-9 to TRBJ1-2, with D maybe TRBD1 (5 bases). The ends were cut back, 1 base at V and 3 bases at J, with 18 bases in the middle. Germline lookup yields CDR1 SEHNR and CDR2 FQNEAQ (reference sequence). The CDR3 runs to 17 residues. The CDR3 coding sequence is TGTGCCAGCAGCTTAGGGGTCCCGACCCAAGGGGACTATGGCTACACCTTC. Protein sequence: CASSLGVPTQGDYGYTF.

The chain joins TRBV4-1 to TRBJ1-1; D ambiguous. This CDR3 spans 16 amino acids. Deletions cut 4 bases from V and 0 bases from J, with 15 bases between. Germline CDR1 is MGHRA and CDR2 is YSYEKL. The DNA of the CDR3 is TGCGCCAGCAGCCGCGAAGCTGGCCAGCTGAACACTGAAGCTTTCTTT. This codes for CASSREAGQLNTEAFF.

The chain has TRBV27 and TRBJ2-2; maybe TRBD2 (5 bases). Germline lookup yields CDR1 MNHEY and CDR2 SMNVEV (reference sequence). Trimming pared 5 bases from V and 1 base from J, leaving 11 bases between. The CDR3 is 15 amino acids. CDR3 coding DNA: TGTGCCAGCAGTCCCTGGACTCAGAACACCGGGGAGCTGTTTTTT. Protein: CASSPWTQNTGELFF.

This rearrangement joins TRBV4-2 to TRBJ2-7, with D possibly TRBD2 on 5 matching bases. The germline V and J ends were trimmed by 3 bases and 5 bases, with 14 bases remaining between them. CDR1 and CDR2 from the germline V gene are LGHNA and YNFKEQ. CDR3 length: 14 amino acids. The CDR3 loop is CASSQLAMRNEQYF. CDR3 DNA: TGTGCCAGCAGCCAGCTAGCTATGAGGAACGAGCAGTACTTC.

The chain is built from TRBV7-3 and TRBJ2-1, with TRBD2 matching 8 bases. CDR1 is SGHTA, CDR2 FQGTGA, per germline. The CDR3 runs to 16 residues. Trimming removed 5 bases from V and 5 bases from J; junction bases left unmatched: 11. CDR3 nucleotide sequence: TGTGCCAGCAGCCCCCGGACTAGCCTAAACCACAATGAGCAGTTCTTC. The encoded protein is CASSPRTSLNHNEQFF.

This clone was observed once. The V gene is TRBV7-6, the J gene TRBJ2-2; no clear D. The CDR3 spans 13 residues. The ends were cut back, 2 bases at V and 7 bases at J, with 8 bases in the middle. Germline V gene lookup returns CDR1 SGHVS and CDR2 FNYEAQ. The CDR3 coding sequence is TGTGCCAGCAGCTTACAGGAAAACGGGGAGCTGTTTTTT. Its protein is CASSLQENGELFF.

In its sample, this clone was seen once. This rearrangement joins TRBV7-2 to TRBJ2-7; D gene ambiguous. Germline loops: CDR1 SGHTA, CDR2 FQGNSA. V lost 3 bases and J 3 bases, leaving 6 bases between the germline ends. This CDR3 is built from 12 residues. In DNA, the CDR3 is TGTGCCAGCAGCTTTAATAACTACGAGCAGTACTTC. It translates to CASSFNNYEQYF.

The count of this clone is one. The chain combines TRBV18 with TRBJ2-3; 14 bases match TRBD2. After removal of 6 bases from V and 3 bases from J, the junction contained 11 bases not matched to a gene. The CDR3 extends over 18 amino acids. Germline V gives CDR1 KGHSH, CDR2 LQKENI. The CDR3 reads CASSLTGTSGSLTDTQYF. The CDR3 nucleotides read TGTGCCAGCTCGCTTACCGGGACTAGCGGGAGTTTGACAGATACGCAGTATTTT.

The chain carries TRBV7-9 and TRBJ2-5; 8 nucleotides align to TRBD2. The CDR3 contains 17 residues. After removal of 5 bases from V and 2 bases from J, the junction contained 13 bases not matched to a gene. Germline values: CDR1 SEHNR, CDR2 FQNEAQ (reference sequence). The CDR3 DNA reads as TGTGCCAGCAGCCCCCTGGTGGGAGCGGGGGTACAAGAGACCCAGTACTTC. This encodes CASSPLVGAGVQETQYF. Supplemented by reference TRBV7-9 and TRBJ2-5, the full variable domain reads DTGVSQNPRHKITKRGQNVTFRCDPISEHNRLYWYRQTLGQGPEFLTYFQNEAQLEKSRLLSDRFSAERPKGSFSTLEIQRTEQGDSAMYLCASSPLVGAGVQETQYFGPGTRLLVL.

V is TRBV19 and J is TRBJ2-7, with 12 bases lining up with TRBD2. Unmatched junction bases numbered 8, after V lost 7 bases and J lost 4 bases. Looked up from germline, CDR1 is LNHDA and CDR2 is SQIVND (reference sequence). The CDR3 runs to 15 residues. The CDR3 region is CASTSTSGSIYEQYF. The DNA for the CDR3 is TGTGCCAGTACTTCGACTAGCGGGAGCATATACGAGCAGTACTTC.

This clone was observed once. This chain links TRBV19 with TRBJ2-7, with D maybe TRBD2 (6 bases). CDR3 length: 15 amino acids. Germline lookup yields CDR1 LNHDA and CDR2 SQIVND (reference sequence). Deletions cut 2 bases from V and 7 bases from J, with 18 bases between. The CDR3 nucleotides read TGTGCCAGTAGTATATTCCCGCAGGGAGGAAGGGAGCAGTACTTC. Translation gives CASSIFPQGGREQYF.

Of note for this clone: A read error is the likely source, as a far larger clone sits one nucleotide away. The chain joins TRBV4-2 to TRBJ2-7; the D gene is possibly TRBD2 (5 bases). The CDR3 sequence is 17 residues long. Germline values: CDR1 LGHNA, CDR2 YNFKEQ. The CDR3 sequence is CASSQDYPPAESYEQHF. CDR3 DNA sequence: TGTGCCAGCAGCCAAGATTACCCCCCAGCGGAATCCTACGAGCAGCACTTC.

The V gene is TRBV4-3, the J gene TRBJ2-7; 13 nucleotides match TRBD2. Looked up from germline, CDR1 is LGHNA and CDR2 is YSLEER. The CDR3 loop spans 16 amino acids. The J segment lost 6 bases and the V segment lost 1 base, leaving 6 bases of the junction unmatched. In DNA, the CDR3 is TGCGCCAGCAGCCAAGGGACTAGCGGGAGTGTTCGCGAGCAGTACTTC. This codes for CASSQGTSGSVREQYF.

The J gene is TRBJ2-1, the V gene TRBV5-1; D uncertain. The germline gives CDR1 SGHRS, CDR2 YFSETQ. The V gene lost 5 bases and the J gene lost 3 bases, with 15 bases spanning the gap. CDR3 length: 15 residues. CDR3 DNA sequence: TGCGCCAGCAGTTTGACGGCCACCAACTACAATGAGCAGTTCTTC. Its protein product is CASSLTATNYNEQFF.

The CDR3: CASSLGHNLNTEAFF. In nucleotides, the CDR3 is TGTGCCAGCAGCTTAGGTCACAACCTGAACACTGAAGCTTTCTTT. V usage is TRBV7-6 and J usage is TRBJ1-1; D is unresolved. Trimming removed 1 base at V and 0 bases at J, with 9 bases between. Germline V gene lookup returns CDR1 SGHVS and CDR2 FNYEAQ. This CDR3 region has 15 residues.